This entry lists 4 T cell receptor beta chains sequenced from one sample in a study of T-cell reconstitution after alpha-beta-depleted transplantation in children. Preparing the TCRbeta library involved the use of unique molecular identifiers. TCRdb re-called the PCR reads with MiXCR, one entry per CDR3 protein. The data show some 350,000 distinct CDR3 sequences, approximately 10% seen once. The material was PBMCs from the stem cell graft donor, obtained from the stem cell graft. All receptors derive from a human donor who donated a stem cell graft to a child with acute lymphoblastic leukemia.

In its sample, this clonotype was seen a few times. The rearrangement uses TRBV3-1 and TRBJ2-7; TRBD1 aligns across 10 bases. After removal of 10 bases from V and 0 bases from J, the junction contained 18 bases not matched to a gene. Germline-derived CDR1 and CDR2 are LGHDT and YNNKEL (reference sequence). The CDR3 length is 18 residues. The CDR3, as DNA: TGTGCCATCTGTTTTGGGACAGGGGTCCAAAAGGGCTCCTACGAGCAGTACTTC. As protein: CAICFGTGVQKGSYEQYF.

This clonotype turned up a few times. The rearrangement links TRBV5-1 to TRBJ2-2; no definite D call. V gave up 4 bases and J gave up 2 bases, with 9 bases separating them. The length of the CDR3 is 14 residues. Germline CDR1 and CDR2: SGHRS and YFSETQ. The DNA of the CDR3 is TGCGCCAGCAGCCCCGGGCCAAACACCGGGGAGCTGTTTTTT. Protein: CASSPGPNTGELFF.

At least ten counts were recorded for this clonotype. The chain uses TRBV12-3 or TRBV12-4 and TRBJ2-5; D uncertain. The CDR3 length is 12 residues. With 3 bases removed from V and 2 bases from J, the gap between germline ends came to 4 bases. The CDR3 bases are TGTGCCAGCAGTTTTATACAAGAGACCCAGTACTTC. It yields the protein CASSFIQETQYF.

This clonotype showed up many times. The CDR3, as DNA: TGTGCCAGCAGACCCGACAGACGAGTATACAATGAGCAGTTCTTC. Its translation is CASRPDRRVYNEQFF. The gene calls are TRBV12-3 or TRBV12-4 and TRBJ2-1, with a tentative D call TRBD1 (5 bases). The V gene lost 6 bases and the J gene lost 4 bases, with 16 bases spanning the gap. The CDR3 length is 15 residues.